This TCR beta chain derives from a study of blood T cells in healthy people across ages. Germline V lookup: CDR1 SGHRS, CDR2 YFSETQ. V was trimmed by 3 bases and J by 1 base, leaving 12 bases between them. This CDR3 has 15 amino acids. With a J-beta primer mix and a sample-barcoded 5' primer, a second PCR ran 7 to 11 cycles. The template-switch adaptor was a 5' adaptor with 12 random nucleotides. It tagged each cDNA molecule. Each CDR3 protein gets one entry after TCRdb re-called the 5' RACE reads with MiXCR. This sample yields around 1,900,000 distinct CDR3 sequences, of which around 40% are seen a single time; under 25% belongs to the top ten.

This rearrangement joins TRBV5-1 to TRBJ2-3; maybe TRBD1 (5 bases). The sequenced sample consisted of blood. This receptor was taken from a human donor in good health. The CDR3 loop is CASSSPRDRTDTQYF. The CDR3, as DNA: TGCGCCAGCAGCTCACCCAGGGATCGCACAGATACGCAGTATTTT. The full variable domain, its missing parts supplied by reference TRBV5-1 and TRBJ2-3, is KAGVTQTPRYLIKTRGQQVTLSCSPISGHRSVSWYQQTPGQGLQFLFEYFSETQRNKGNFPGRFSGRQFSNSRSEMNVSTLELGDSALYLCASSSPRDRTDTQYFGPGTRLTVL.